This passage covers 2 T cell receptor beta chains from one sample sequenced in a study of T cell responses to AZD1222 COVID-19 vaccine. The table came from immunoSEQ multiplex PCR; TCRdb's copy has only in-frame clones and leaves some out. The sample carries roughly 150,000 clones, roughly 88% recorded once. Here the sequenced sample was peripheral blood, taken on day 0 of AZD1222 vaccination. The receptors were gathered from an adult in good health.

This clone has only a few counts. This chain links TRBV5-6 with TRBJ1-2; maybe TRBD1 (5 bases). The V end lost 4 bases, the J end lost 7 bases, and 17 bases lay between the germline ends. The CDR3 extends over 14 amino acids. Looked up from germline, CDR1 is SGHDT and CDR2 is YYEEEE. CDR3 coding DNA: TGTGCCAGCAGCGCGGGGACGGGTCGTTTTGGCTACACCTTC. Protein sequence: CASSAGTGRFGYTF.

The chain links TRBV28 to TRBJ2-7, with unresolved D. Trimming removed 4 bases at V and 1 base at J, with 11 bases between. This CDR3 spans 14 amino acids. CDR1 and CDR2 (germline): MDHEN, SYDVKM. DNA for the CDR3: TGTGCCAGCAGTTCGGGCAGGCCATCCTACGAGCAGTACTTC. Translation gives CASSSGRPSYEQYF.